Described below is a single T cell receptor (beta chain) sequence and its context. Its specificity is not known. The entry originates in a study of OX40 agonist ivuxolimab in advanced cancers. In the study overall: The dose of intravenous ivuxolimab that patients received every 2 weeks ranged from 0.01 to 10 mg/kg.

Study-wide results and limits: On average, CD8+ T cells showed a greater number of expanded clones than CD4+. Within 6 weeks, CD4+ and CD8+ blood T cells expanded clonally at 0.1 to 3.0 mg/kg.

Trimming cost V 6 bases and J 7 bases; bases outside gene matches: 7. Germline CDR1 and CDR2: SGDLS and YYNGEE. The CDR3 covers 14 residues. Assay: immunoSEQ multiplex PCR; the TCRdb copy retains only in-frame clones and omits some. The sample yields tens of thousands of clones, around nine tenths seen once. Sequenced material: CD4+ or CD8+ T cells sorted from blood, taken in a trial of the OX40 agonist ivuxolimab. The V and J genes are TRBV9 and TRBJ2-1; 10 positions agree with TRBD2. The TCR comes from an adult with an advanced solid tumor such as melanoma, head and neck, liver or kidney cancer. CDR3 sequence (DNA): TGTGCCAGCAATCGAGCGGGAGGGCATAATGAGCAGTTCTTC. It encodes CASNRAGGHNEQFF.